The 18 T cell receptor beta chains reported below all come from one sample, sequenced in a study of T cell repertoires in cytomegalovirus infection. No antigens are known for them. TCRdb fed the reads into MiXCR, producing one record per CDR3 protein. Counted here are some 940,000 distinct CDR3 sequences, around 29% occurring once; the ten biggest clones make up more than 12%. The sample was cultured CD8+ T cells from PBMCs, taken from culture after CMV antigen stimulation. The origin of the receptors is a human donor in good health (CMV status not recorded). Some clones in this sample may be carry-over from other donors' samples.

The chain uses TRBV19 and TRBJ2-3, with TRBD2 matching 11 bases. Trimming cost V 2 bases and J 2 bases; bases outside gene matches: 9. The CDR3 totals 18 residues. Germline CDR1 and CDR2: LNHDA and SQIVND (reference sequence). CDR3 residues: CASSIPPGTSGDTDTQYF. Written as DNA, the CDR3 is TGTGCCAGTAGTATACCTCCGGGGACTAGCGGTGACACAGATACGCAGTATTTT.

This clonotype appeared a few times. The chain has TRBV7-9 and TRBJ2-3; D might be TRBD2 (5 bases). Trimming took off 2 bases at V and 2 bases at J, with 11 bases between the two ends. Germline assignment: CDR1 SEHNR and CDR2 FQNEAQ (reference sequence). CDR3 size: 15 residues. In nucleotides, the CDR3 is TGTGCCAGCAGCTTATTGCCTAGCCCCACAGATACGCAGTATTTT. Translating gives CASSLLPSPTDTQYF. The variable domain in full, with the rest retrieved from reference TRBV7-9 and TRBJ2-3, is DTGVSQNPRHKITKRGQNVTFRCDPISEHNRLYWYRQTLGQGPEFLTYFQNEAQLEKSRLLSDRFSAERPKGSFSTLEIQRTEQGDSAMYLCASSLLPSPTDTQYFGPGTRLTVL.

The chain carries TRBV6-5 and TRBJ1-1; D remains ambiguous. V was shortened by 2 bases and J by 3 bases, with 10 bases between the two germline ends. The length of the CDR3 is 14 residues. The germline V gene encodes CDR1 MNHEY and CDR2 SVGAGI. The CDR3 is CASSYKLGDTEAFF. DNA of the CDR3: TGTGCCAGCAGTTACAAGTTGGGAGACACTGAAGCTTTCTTT.

V usage is TRBV12-3 or TRBV12-4 and J usage is TRBJ1-5; D remains unclear. The CDR3 is made up of 16 amino acids. Trimming cost V 6 bases and J 1 base, with 16 bases left between them. The CDR3, as DNA: TGTGCCAGCAGGAACGACGTTAAGGGAAGCAATCAGCCCCAGCATTTT. It is translated as CASRNDVKGSNQPQHF.

This clonotype has a handful of counts. The V and J genes are TRBV6-1 and TRBJ1-1; tentatively, D is TRBD1 (5 bases). Between the trimmed V and J ends, which lost 5 bases and 0 bases, there was a span of 7 bases. The V gene's germline CDR1 is MNHNS and CDR2 SASEGT. The CDR3 sequence is 13 residues long. CDR3 bases: TGTGCCAGCAGTAAGGGGCTGAACACTGAAGCTTTCTTT. Translation gives CASSKGLNTEAFF.

Comments on this clonotype: The junction and the germline gene differ at one end; a read error may be behind it. The J gene is TRBJ2-6, the V gene TRBV7-9; 8 positions match TRBD1. This CDR3 has 16 amino acids. Germline V CDR1 and CDR2: SEHNR, FQNEAQ (reference sequence). The CDR3 sequence is CAGSSQGAPGANVLTF. In DNA form, the CDR3 reads TGTGCCGGCAGCAGTCAGGGGGCGCCTGGGGCCAACGTCCTGACTTTC.

This clonotype has more than one count but fewer than ten. The rearrangement uses TRBV10-3 and TRBJ1-4, with TRBD1 matching over 7 bases. V shed 5 bases and J 8 bases; nucleotides not matched to a gene: 8. This CDR3 region has 14 residues. Looked up from germline, CDR1 is ENHRY and CDR2 is SYGVKD. The CDR3 reads CAISPGTVGEKLFF. The CDR3 nucleotides are TGTGCCATCAGTCCCGGGACAGTTGGGGAAAAACTGTTTTTT.

The rearrangement joins TRBV6-5 to TRBJ1-6; D possibly corresponds to TRBD1 (5 bases). The CDR3 length is 14 residues. Germline V gives CDR1 MNHEY, CDR2 SVGAGI. Between the trimmed V and J ends, which lost 4 bases and 10 bases, there was a span of 14 bases. CDR3 in DNA: TGTGCCAGCAGTTCGGGGGGAGGAGGGTCACCCCTCCACTTT. It encodes CASSSGGGGSPLHF.

This clonotype was picked up a small number of times. This chain connects TRBV20-1 to TRBJ1-1, with no clear D. CDR3 length equals 13 residues. Germline CDR1 reads DFQATT; CDR2 reads SNEGSKA (reference sequence). Trimming pared 0 bases from V and 2 bases from J, leaving 7 bases between. The CDR3 region has the DNA TGCAGTGCTAGAGATACGGGTAACACTGAAGCTTTCTTT. Its translation: CSARDTGNTEAFF.

The V and J genes are TRBV5-1 and TRBJ2-3; unclear D gene. The germline CDR1 and CDR2 sequences are SGHRS and YFSETQ. Trimming left V 2 bases short and J 3 bases short, with 16 bases between. CDR3 length: 16 amino acids. The CDR3 DNA reads as TGCGCCAGCAGCTTTACGGTGACCTCCGTTACAGATACGCAGTATTTT. Its protein product is CASSFTVTSVTDTQYF.

The rearrangement joins TRBV7-1 to TRBJ1-1; the match to TRBD1 covers 9 bases. TRBV7-1 is flagged as an ORF with uncertain function. Losses at the gene ends were 5 bases for V and 6 bases for J; bases not matched to a gene: 10. The CDR3 is 15 amino acids. CDR3 DNA: TGTGCCAGCAGCCCCCCCCGGGACAGGGTCTCTGAAGCTTTCTTT. Its protein product is CASSPPRDRVSEAFF.

The sample holds a few counts of this clonotype. V gene TRBV10-3 combines with J gene TRBJ2-3, with 8 bases fitting TRBD2. The CDR3 length is 15 residues. CDR1 and CDR2 from the germline V gene are ENHRY and SYGVKD. Trimming cost V 3 bases and J 4 bases; bases outside gene matches: 6. This chain's CDR3 is CAISERGGLADTQYF. CDR3 DNA: TGTGCCATCAGTGAACGGGGGGGTTTGGCAGATACGCAGTATTTT.

V usage is TRBV11-2 and J usage is TRBJ2-1, with 11 bases fitting TRBD2. The V gene's germline CDR1 is SGHAT and CDR2 FQNNGV. J lost 2 bases, V lost 1 base, and 13 bases had no gene match. CDR3 size: 20 residues. CDR3 in DNA: TGTGCCAGCAGCTTAGGCTCGAGTGGTAGCGGGGGGGCCCCCTACAATGAGCAGTTCTTC. Translating it yields CASSLGSSGSGGAPYNEQFF.

This sequence joins TRBV19 and TRBJ1-5; D perhaps matches TRBD1 (5 bases). The CDR3 runs to 15 residues. The ends were cut back, 7 bases at V and 0 bases at J, with 13 bases in the middle. Germline values: CDR1 LNHDA, CDR2 SQIVND (reference sequence). The DNA for the CDR3 is TGTGCCAGTACCTCGACAGTTTATAGCAATCAGCCCCAGCATTTT. Amino acid sequence: CASTSTVYSNQPQHF.

The rearrangement uses TRBV5-4 and TRBJ2-2; possibly TRBD1 for D (5 bases). The CDR3 is 13 residues long. From germline, CDR1 is SGHNT and CDR2 YYREEE (reference sequence). The germline V and J ends were trimmed by 6 bases and 7 bases, with 13 bases remaining between them. CDR3 sequence reads: CASIIQGSGELFF. CDR3 DNA sequence: TGTGCCAGCATCATCCAGGGAAGCGGGGAGCTGTTTTTT.

The rearrangement joins TRBV27 to TRBJ1-5, with D uncertain. V gave up 5 bases and J gave up 1 base, with 15 bases separating them. The germline V gene has CDR1 MNHEY and CDR2 SMNVEV (reference sequence). The CDR3 sequence is 16 residues long. The CDR3 DNA follows: TGTGCCAGCAGTCCCTCGGCCGGGCAGAGCAATCAGCCCCAGCATTTT. Translation gives CASSPSAGQSNQPQHF.

This clonotype came up many times. This chain joins TRBV19 and TRBJ1-2; unclear D gene. Deletions cut 7 bases from V and 3 bases from J, with 12 bases between. Per germline, CDR1 LNHDA and CDR2 SQIVND (reference sequence). The CDR3 runs 13 residues. The CDR3 loop is CASKTEVYYGYTF. The CDR3 DNA is TGTGCCAGTAAGACCGAGGTATACTATGGCTACACCTTC.

The CDR3 protein is CASSLGAHEQYV. Here the CDR3 DNA reads TGTGCCAGCAGTTTAGGGGCGCACGAGCAGTACGTC. The gene calls are TRBV12-3 or TRBV12-4 and TRBJ2-7, with D uncertain. Trimming removed 1 base at V and 5 bases at J, with 6 bases between. The CDR3 extends over 12 amino acids.